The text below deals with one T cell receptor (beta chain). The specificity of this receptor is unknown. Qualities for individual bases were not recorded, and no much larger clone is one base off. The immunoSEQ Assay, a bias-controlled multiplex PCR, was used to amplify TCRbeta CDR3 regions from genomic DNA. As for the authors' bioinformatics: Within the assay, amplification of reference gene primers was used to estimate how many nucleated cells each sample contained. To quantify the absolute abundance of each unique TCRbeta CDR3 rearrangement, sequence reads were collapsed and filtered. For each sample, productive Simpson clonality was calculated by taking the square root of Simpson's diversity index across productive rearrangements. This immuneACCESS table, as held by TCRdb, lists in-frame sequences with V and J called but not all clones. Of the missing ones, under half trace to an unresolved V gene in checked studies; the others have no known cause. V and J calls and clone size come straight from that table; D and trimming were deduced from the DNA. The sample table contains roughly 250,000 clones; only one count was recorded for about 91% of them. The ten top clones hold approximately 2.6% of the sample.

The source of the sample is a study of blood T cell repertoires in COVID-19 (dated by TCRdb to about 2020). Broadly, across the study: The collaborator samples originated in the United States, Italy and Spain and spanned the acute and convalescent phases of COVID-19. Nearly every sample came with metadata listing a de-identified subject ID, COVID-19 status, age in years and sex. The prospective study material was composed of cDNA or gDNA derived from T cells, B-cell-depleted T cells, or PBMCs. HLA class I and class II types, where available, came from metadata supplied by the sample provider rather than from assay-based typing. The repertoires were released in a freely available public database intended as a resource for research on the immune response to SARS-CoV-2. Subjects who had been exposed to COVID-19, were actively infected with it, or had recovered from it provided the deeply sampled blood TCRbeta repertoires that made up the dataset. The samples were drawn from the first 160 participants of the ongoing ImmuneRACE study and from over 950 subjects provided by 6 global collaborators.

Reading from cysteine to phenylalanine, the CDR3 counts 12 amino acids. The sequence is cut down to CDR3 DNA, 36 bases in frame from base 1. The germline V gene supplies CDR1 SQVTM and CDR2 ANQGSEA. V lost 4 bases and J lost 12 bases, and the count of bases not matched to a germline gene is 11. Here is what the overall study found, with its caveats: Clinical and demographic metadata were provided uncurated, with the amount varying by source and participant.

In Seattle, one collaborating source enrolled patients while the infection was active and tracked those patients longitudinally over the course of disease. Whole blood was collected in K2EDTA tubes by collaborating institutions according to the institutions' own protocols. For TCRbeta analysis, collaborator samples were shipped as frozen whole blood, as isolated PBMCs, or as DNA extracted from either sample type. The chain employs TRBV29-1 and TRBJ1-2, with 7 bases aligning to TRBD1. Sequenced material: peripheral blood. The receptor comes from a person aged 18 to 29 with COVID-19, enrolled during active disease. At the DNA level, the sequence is TGCAGCGTTGTAATCCCAACAGGGGTGGACACCTTC. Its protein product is CSVVIPTGVDTF.